One and the same sample provided the 23 T cell receptor beta chains below, sequenced in a study of blood T cell repertoires in COVID-19. Some clones are missing from TCRdb's copy, which holds only in-frame ones; the method was immunoSEQ multiplex PCR. The sample records 200,000 to 250,000 clones, around nine tenths being singletons. Material for sequencing was peripheral blood. The receptors stem from a man aged 55-75 years with acute or convalescent COVID-19.

V is TRBV18 and J is TRBJ2-5; TRBD1 matches 8 bases. This CDR3 contains 18 residues. The V segment lost 3 bases and the J segment 7 bases; nucleotides outside the gene matches: 19. Looked up from germline, CDR1 is KGHSH and CDR2 is LQKENI. The CDR3 nucleotides read TGTGCCAGCTCACCGCCTCCGGACAGGGACCGCTCTCTGGGGACCCAGTACTTC. As protein: CASSPPPDRDRSLGTQYF. The full variable domain, rest sourced from reference TRBV18 and TRBJ2-5, is NAGVMQNPRHLVRRRGQEARLRCSPMKGHSHVYWYRQLPEEGLKFMVYLQKENIIDESGMPKERFSAEFPKEGPSILRIQQVVRGDSAAYFCASSPPPDRDRSLGTQYFGPGTRLLVL.

The genes are TRBV7-2 and TRBJ1-6; D may be TRBD1 (5 bases). Trimming pared 1 base from V and 1 base from J, leaving 5 bases between. Per the germline V gene, CDR1 is SGHTA and CDR2 is FQGNSA. The CDR3 totals 15 residues. CDR3 nucleotides: TGTGCCAGCAGCTTAGGACAGTCCTATAATTCACCCCTCCACTTT. Its protein product is CASSLGQSYNSPLHF.

The gene calls are TRBV7-2 and TRBJ2-1, with 12 bases lining up with TRBD2. Germline lookup yields CDR1 SGHTA and CDR2 FQGNSA. V lost 5 bases, J lost 1 base, and 6 bases stayed unmatched. The CDR3 consists of 17 residues. The CDR3 sequence: CASSPRTSGVSYNEQFF. Here the CDR3 DNA reads TGTGCCAGCAGCCCCCGGACTAGCGGGGTTTCCTACAATGAGCAGTTCTTC.

V and J are TRBV3-1 (or the pseudogene TRBV3-2) and TRBJ2-6; no definite D call. Germline CDR1 LGHDT, CDR2 YNNKEL (reference sequence). The CDR3 runs 17 residues. V was shortened by 4 bases and J by 0 bases, with 13 bases between the two germline ends. The chain's CDR3 is CASSRRVRSSGANVLTF. The CDR3, as DNA: TGTGCCAGCAGCCGCCGTGTACGTAGCTCTGGGGCCAACGTCCTGACTTTC.

The chain employs TRBV29-1 and TRBJ2-7; TRBD1 agrees at 9 bases. V trimming: 6 bases; J trimming: 4 bases; junction bases outside the gene matches: 4. Germline values: CDR1 SQVTM, CDR2 ANQGSEA. This CDR3 has 12 residues. The CDR3 bases are TGCAGCGTGTCCGGGACAGGGTACGAGCAGTACTTC. It yields the protein CSVSGTGYEQYF.

This clone was observed a few times. The chain combines TRBV19 with TRBJ1-6; D is possibly TRBD1 (5 bases). Trimming stripped 8 bases from V and 8 bases from J, with 13 bases between. The CDR3 extends over 13 amino acids. Per the germline V gene, CDR1 is LNHDA and CDR2 is SQIVND (reference sequence). CDR3 sequence (DNA): TGTGCCAGTTCCGACGGGGGATATTCACCCCTCCACTTT. Its protein is CASSDGGYSPLHF. Filled out from reference TRBV19 and TRBJ1-6, the complete variable domain reads DGGITQSPKYLFRKEGQNVTLSCEQNLNHDAMYWYRQDPGQGLRLIYYSQIVNDFQKGDIAEGYSVSREKKESFPLTVTSAQKNPTAFYLCASSDGGYSPLHFGNGTRLTVT.

The chain joins TRBV5-1 to TRBJ2-3, with D tentatively TRBD2 (6 bases). V was clipped by 5 bases and J by 5 bases, with 15 bases between them. The germline gives CDR1 SGHRS, CDR2 YFSETQ. The CDR3 spans 14 residues. This CDR3 is CASSLGTGGDTQYF. Here the CDR3 DNA reads TGCGCCAGCAGTCTAGGGACTGGGGGAGATACGCAGTATTTT.

The chain has TRBV6-5 and TRBJ1-4; possible D gene TRBD1, 5 bases. Germline assignment: CDR1 MNHEY and CDR2 SVGAGI. This CDR3 contains 13 residues. The V end lost 6 bases, the J end lost 8 bases, and 13 bases lay between the germline ends. The CDR3 here is CASSKAGGEKLFF. CDR3 in DNA: TGTGCCAGCAGCAAAGCCGGGGGGGAAAAACTGTTTTTT.

The J gene is TRBJ1-1, the V gene TRBV5-6; 8 bases are a match to TRBD1. The CDR3 runs to 15 residues. Per the germline V gene, CDR1 is SGHDT and CDR2 is YYEEEE. With 2 bases clipped from V and 4 bases from J, the junction kept 7 bases outside the gene matches. The CDR3 here is CASSLDQGAGTEAFF. Written as DNA, the CDR3 is TGTGCCAGCAGCTTAGATCAGGGGGCTGGCACTGAAGCTTTCTTT.

The chain is built from TRBV5-1 and TRBJ2-5; TRBD2 matches at 8 bases. There are 16 residues in the CDR3. V trimming: 0 bases; J trimming: 2 bases; junction bases outside the gene matches: 6. Germline assignment: CDR1 SGHRS and CDR2 YFSETQ. CDR3 amino acids: CASSLAQRGPQETQYF. CDR3 sequence (DNA): TGCGCCAGCAGCTTGGCCCAGCGGGGGCCACAAGAGACCCAGTACTTC.

This chain joins TRBV19 and TRBJ2-5, with 10 nucleotides matching TRBD1. Trimming took 5 bases from V and 0 from J; bases not matched to a gene: 3. The CDR3 covers 15 residues. The V gene's germline CDR1 is LNHDA and CDR2 SQIVND (reference sequence). CDR3 sequence (DNA): TGTGCCAGTAGTGGGGGACAGGGGTACCAAGAGACCCAGTACTTC. Translating gives CASSGGQGYQETQYF. The variable domain in full, with the rest retrieved from reference TRBV19 and TRBJ2-5, is DGGITQSPKYLFRKEGQNVTLSCEQNLNHDAMYWYRQDPGQGLRLIYYSQIVNDFQKGDIAEGYSVSREKKESFPLTVTSAQKNPTAFYLCASSGGQGYQETQYFGPGTRLLVL.

The chain recombines TRBV7-9 with TRBJ1-2, with 8 bases aligning to TRBD1. V lost 2 bases, J lost 6 bases, and 8 bases stayed unmatched. The CDR3 contains 15 residues. Germline-derived CDR1 and CDR2 are SEHNR and FQNEAQ (reference sequence). CDR3 in amino acids: CASSLTFGTGDGYTF. The CDR3 DNA reads TGTGCCAGCAGCTTAACTTTCGGGACAGGAGATGGCTACACCTTC. The variable domain in full, with the rest retrieved from reference TRBV7-9 and TRBJ1-2, is DTGVSQNPRHKITKRGQNVTFRCDPISEHNRLYWYRQTLGQGPEFLTYFQNEAQLEKSRLLSDRFSAERPKGSFSTLEIQRTEQGDSAMYLCASSLTFGTGDGYTFGSGTRLTVV.

This chain connects TRBV25-1 to TRBJ2-7; TRBD2 aligns across 7 bases. After removal of 7 bases from V and 0 bases from J, the junction contained 9 bases not matched to a gene. The CDR3 is made up of 15 amino acids. Germline CDR1 is MGHDK and CDR2 is SYGVNS. The DNA for the CDR3 is TGTGCCAGCAAAAGACCCGGGGGGACCTCCTACGAGCAGTACTTC. This translates into CASKRPGGTSYEQYF.

This sequence joins TRBV6-1 and TRBJ2-7; the D gene is possibly TRBD2 (7 bases). The germline V and J ends were trimmed by 2 bases and 5 bases, with 13 bases remaining between them. Per germline, CDR1 MNHNS and CDR2 SASEGT. The CDR3 length is 14 residues. DNA of the CDR3: TGTGCCAGCAGTGAACACGGGGGGCGGGACGAGCAGTACTTC. Encoded protein: CASSEHGGRDEQYF.

V is TRBV11-3 and J is TRBJ2-5; D may be TRBD1 (6 bases). Trimming left V 5 bases short and J 5 bases short, with 12 bases between. The CDR3 is made up of 13 amino acids. CDR1 and CDR2 (germline): SGHNT, YENEEA. CDR3 sequence (DNA): TGTGCCAGCAGCCCAGGACAGAGCGAGACCCAGTACTTC. Amino acid sequence: CASSPGQSETQYF.

The CDR3 loop reads CASSSGTGGRYEQYF. CDR3 DNA sequence: TGTGCCAGCAGTTCCGGGACAGGGGGCCGCTACGAGCAGTACTTC. This chain uses TRBV6-5 with TRBJ2-7, with TRBD1 identical over 12 bases. J gave up 3 bases and V 4 bases, and 4 bases lay outside the gene matches. The CDR3 extends over 15 amino acids. In germline, CDR1 is MNHEY, CDR2 SVGAGI.

V and J are TRBV5-6 and TRBJ2-7; TRBD2 matches at 10 bases. Germline values: CDR1 SGHDT, CDR2 YYEEEE. Losses at the gene ends were 2 bases for V and 0 bases for J; bases not matched to a gene: 5. The CDR3 spans 16 residues. Here the CDR3 reads CASSLASGGNSYEQYF. The CDR3 region has the DNA TGTGCCAGCAGCTTAGCTAGCGGGGGCAACTCCTACGAGCAGTACTTC.

V is TRBV6-1 and J is TRBJ1-3, with TRBD1 matching 7 bases. After removal of 3 bases from V and 0 bases from J, the junction contained 2 bases not matched to a gene. The CDR3 covers 15 residues. Germline CDR1 is MNHNS and CDR2 is SASEGT. The CDR3 nucleotides are TGTGCCAGCAGTGAGGGGACAGTCTCTGGAAACACCATATATTTT. Its protein is CASSEGTVSGNTIYF.

The chain links TRBV7-9 to TRBJ1-4; D not resolved. CDR1 is SEHNR, CDR2 FQNEAQ, per germline (reference sequence). V lost 1 base, J lost 4 bases, and 10 bases lay in between. The CDR3 is made up of 15 amino acids. The CDR3 DNA reads as TGTGCCAGCAGCTTAGGTGGGCCGCTTAATGAAAAACTGTTTTTT. Encoded protein: CASSLGGPLNEKLFF.

In its sample, this clone was seen once. The CDR3 protein is CASSSQTGGQGTEAFF. CDR3 bases: TGTGCCAGCAGCTCGCAGACAGGGGGCCAGGGCACTGAAGCTTTCTTT. The genes are TRBV5-4 and TRBJ1-1, with 10 bases that match TRBD1. The CDR3 length is 16 residues. Per germline, CDR1 SGHNT and CDR2 YYREEE (reference sequence). Trimming removed 3 bases from V and 4 bases from J; junction bases left unmatched: 9.

The chain combines TRBV5-6 with TRBJ1-2; D not resolved. The V gene's germline CDR1 is SGHDT and CDR2 YYEEEE. The CDR3 has 17 residues. Trimming took 1 base from V and 5 from J, leaving 21 bases between them. In DNA form, the CDR3 reads TGTGCCAGCAGCTTGAGGTTTTTAGCGGGTATCCGGTATGGCTACACCTTC. This codes for CASSLRFLAGIRYGYTF.

The rearrangement uses TRBV6-2 or TRBV6-3 and TRBJ2-1; 11 bases map to TRBD2. In germline, CDR1 is MNHEY, CDR2 SVGEGT. The V and J ends lost 3 bases and 2 bases, in that order; junction bases with no gene match: 9. The CDR3 covers 18 residues. The CDR3 here is CASSYPGASGGTYNEQFF. The CDR3 nucleotides are TGTGCCAGCAGTTATCCCGGGGCTAGCGGGGGGACCTACAATGAGCAGTTCTTC.

The rearrangement uses TRBV11-2 and TRBJ2-7; 7 bases align to TRBD1. The germline gives CDR1 SGHAT, CDR2 FQNNGV. This CDR3 comprises 16 residues. Trimming took 5 bases from V and 2 from J; bases not matched to a gene: 12. CDR3 residues: CASSQVQGVAAYEQYF. The CDR3 DNA reads TGTGCCAGCAGCCAAGTGCAGGGGGTTGCCGCCTACGAGCAGTACTTC. Supplemented by reference TRBV11-2 and TRBJ2-7, the full variable domain reads EAGVAQSPRYKIIEKRQSVAFWCNPISGHATLYWYQQILGQGPKLLIQFQNNGVVDDSQLPKDRFSAERLKGVDSTLKIQPAKLEDSAVYLCASSQVQGVAAYEQYFGPGTRLTVT.